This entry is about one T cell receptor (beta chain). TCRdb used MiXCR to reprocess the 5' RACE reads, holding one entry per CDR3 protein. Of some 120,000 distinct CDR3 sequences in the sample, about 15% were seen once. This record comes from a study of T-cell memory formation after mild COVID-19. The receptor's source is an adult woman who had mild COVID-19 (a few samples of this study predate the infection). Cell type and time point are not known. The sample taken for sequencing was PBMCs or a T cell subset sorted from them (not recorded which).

The CDR3 DNA follows: TGTGCCAGCAGTTTCTCACCCCCCACAGGGCCAGCTAACTATGGCTACACCTTC. It codes for CASSFSPPTGPANYGYTF. This chain links TRBV27 with TRBJ1-2, with TRBD1 as a possible D gene (6 bases). V lost 3 bases and J lost 0, with 20 bases in between. This CDR3 is built from 18 residues. CDR1 is MNHEY, CDR2 SMNVEV, per germline (reference sequence).